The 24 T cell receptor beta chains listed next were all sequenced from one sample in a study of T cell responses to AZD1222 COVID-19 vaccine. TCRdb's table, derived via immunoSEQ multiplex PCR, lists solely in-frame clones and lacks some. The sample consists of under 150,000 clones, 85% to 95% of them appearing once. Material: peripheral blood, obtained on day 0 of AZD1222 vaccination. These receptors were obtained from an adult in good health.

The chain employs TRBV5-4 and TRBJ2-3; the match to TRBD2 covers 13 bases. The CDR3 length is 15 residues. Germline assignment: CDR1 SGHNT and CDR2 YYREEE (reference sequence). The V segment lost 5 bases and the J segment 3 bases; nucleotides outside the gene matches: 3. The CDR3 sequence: CASSLTSGGTDTQYF. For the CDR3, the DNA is TGTGCCAGCAGTCTGACTAGCGGGGGGACAGATACGCAGTATTTT.

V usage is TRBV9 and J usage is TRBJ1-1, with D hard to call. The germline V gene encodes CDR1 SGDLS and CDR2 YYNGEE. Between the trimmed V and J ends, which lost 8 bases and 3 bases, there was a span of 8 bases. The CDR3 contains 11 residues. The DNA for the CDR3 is TGTGCCAGGGTGTGGGACACTGAAGCTTTCTTT. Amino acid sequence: CARVWDTEAFF. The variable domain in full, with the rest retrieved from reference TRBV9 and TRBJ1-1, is DSGVTQTPKHLITATGQRVTLRCSPRSGDLSVYWYQQSLDQGLQFLIQYYNGEERAKGNILERFSAQQFPDLHSELNLSSLELGDSALYFCARVWDTEAFFGQGTRLTVV.

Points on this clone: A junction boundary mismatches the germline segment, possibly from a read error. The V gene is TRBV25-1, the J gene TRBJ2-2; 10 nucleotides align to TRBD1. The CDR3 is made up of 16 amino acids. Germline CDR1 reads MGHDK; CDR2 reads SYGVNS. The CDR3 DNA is TGTGCCAGCAGTGCCCGACAGGGGGCGAAGACCGGGGAGCTGTTTTTT. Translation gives CASSARQGAKTGELFF.

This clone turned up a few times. CDR3: CASSPGGAIGNTIYF. The CDR3 DNA sequence: TGTGCCAGCAGCCCAGGAGGGGCAATTGGAAACACCATATATTTT. The chain links TRBV7-3 to TRBJ1-3; D might be TRBD1 (5 bases). CDR1 SGHTA and CDR2 FQGTGA come from the germline V gene. The CDR3 runs to 15 residues. Between the trimmed V and J ends, which lost 5 bases and 3 bases, there was a span of 14 bases.

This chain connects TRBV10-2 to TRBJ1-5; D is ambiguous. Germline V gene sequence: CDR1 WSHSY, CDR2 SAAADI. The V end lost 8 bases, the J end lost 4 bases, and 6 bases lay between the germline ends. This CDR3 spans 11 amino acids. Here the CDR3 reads CASGENQPQHF. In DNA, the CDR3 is TGCGCCAGCGGGGAGAATCAGCCCCAGCATTTT.

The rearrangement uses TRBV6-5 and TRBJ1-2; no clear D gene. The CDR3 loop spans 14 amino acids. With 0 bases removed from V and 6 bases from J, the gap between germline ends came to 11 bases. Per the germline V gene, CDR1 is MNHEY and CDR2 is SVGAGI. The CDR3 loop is CASSYSLRINGYTF. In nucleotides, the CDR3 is TGTGCCAGCAGTTACTCGCTCCGCATAAATGGCTACACCTTC.

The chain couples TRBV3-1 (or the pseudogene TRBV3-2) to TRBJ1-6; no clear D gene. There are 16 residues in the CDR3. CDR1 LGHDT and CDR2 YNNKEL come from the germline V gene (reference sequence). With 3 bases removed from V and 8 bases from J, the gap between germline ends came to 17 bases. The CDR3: CASSHPSGTRHSPLHF. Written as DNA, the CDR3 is TGTGCCAGCAGCCATCCGTCCGGCACCAGGCATTCACCCCTCCACTTT.

The CDR3 DNA follows: TGTGCCAGCAGTGAGGGTGGAGGGGCCACTGAAGCTTTCTTT. It codes for CASSEGGGATEAFF. V and J are TRBV2 and TRBJ1-1; possibly TRBD1 for D (5 bases). Trimming removed 3 bases at V and 4 bases at J, with 12 bases between. This CDR3 is 14 amino acids long. Germline lookup yields CDR1 SNHLY and CDR2 FYNNEI.

CDR3 DNA: TGTGCCAGCAGCCCGCTCGGAAACACCATATATTTT. Translated, it gives CASSPLGNTIYF. This sequence joins TRBV6-1 and TRBJ1-3; no definite D call. Germline CDR1 reads MNHNS; CDR2 reads SASEGT. V was cut by 6 bases and J by 4 bases, with 7 bases left in between. There are 12 residues in the CDR3.

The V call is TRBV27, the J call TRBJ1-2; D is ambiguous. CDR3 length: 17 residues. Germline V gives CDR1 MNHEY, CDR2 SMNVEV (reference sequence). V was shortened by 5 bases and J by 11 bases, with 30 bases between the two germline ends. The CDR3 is CASSPPLVRPGIPGYTF. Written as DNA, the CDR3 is TGTGCCAGCAGTCCACCCTTAGTGCGGCCTGGGATTCCAGGTTACACCTTC.

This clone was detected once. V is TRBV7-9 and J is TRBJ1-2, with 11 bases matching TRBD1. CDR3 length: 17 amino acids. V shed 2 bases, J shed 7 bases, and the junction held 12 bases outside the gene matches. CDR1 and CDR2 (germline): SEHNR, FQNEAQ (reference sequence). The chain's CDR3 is CASSLPPRDRGYSGYTF. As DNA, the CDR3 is TGTGCCAGCAGCTTACCCCCTCGGGACAGGGGGTATAGTGGCTACACCTTC.

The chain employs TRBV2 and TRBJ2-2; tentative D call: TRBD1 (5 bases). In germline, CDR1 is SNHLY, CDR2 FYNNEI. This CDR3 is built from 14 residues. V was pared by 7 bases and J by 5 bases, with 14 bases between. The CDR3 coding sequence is TGTGCCAGCACCATAGACAGACTGACCGGGGAGCTGTTTTTT. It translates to CASTIDRLTGELFF.

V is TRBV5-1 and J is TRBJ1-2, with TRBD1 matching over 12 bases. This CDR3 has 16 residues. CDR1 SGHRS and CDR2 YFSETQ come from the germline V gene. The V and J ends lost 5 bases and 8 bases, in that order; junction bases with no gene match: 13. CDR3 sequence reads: CASSLQPGQGAWGYTF. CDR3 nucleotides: TGCGCCAGCAGTTTGCAGCCGGGACAGGGGGCTTGGGGCTACACCTTC.

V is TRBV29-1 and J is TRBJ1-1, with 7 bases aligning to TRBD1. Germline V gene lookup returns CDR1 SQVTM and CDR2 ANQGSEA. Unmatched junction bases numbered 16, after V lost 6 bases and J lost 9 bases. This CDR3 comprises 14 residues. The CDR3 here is CSVVRLTETGQAFF. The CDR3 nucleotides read TGCAGCGTAGTTAGGCTAACCGAGACAGGGCAAGCTTTCTTT.

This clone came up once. DNA for the CDR3: TGTGCCAGCAGCCCGCAGGGGGGCGAGACAGATACGCAGTATTTT. It translates to CASSPQGGETDTQYF. The chain is built from TRBV4-2 and TRBJ2-3; TRBD1 is a possible D gene (7 bases). CDR1 LGHNA and CDR2 YNFKEQ come from the germline V gene. This CDR3 comprises 15 residues. V was shortened by 4 bases and J by 3 bases, with 14 bases between the two germline ends.

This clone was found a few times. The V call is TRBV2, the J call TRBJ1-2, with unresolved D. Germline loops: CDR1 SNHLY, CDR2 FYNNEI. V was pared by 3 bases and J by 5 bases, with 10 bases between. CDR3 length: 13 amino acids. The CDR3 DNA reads TGTGCCAGCAGTGATGCGGCGGGATATGGCTACACCTTC. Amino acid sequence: CASSDAAGYGYTF.

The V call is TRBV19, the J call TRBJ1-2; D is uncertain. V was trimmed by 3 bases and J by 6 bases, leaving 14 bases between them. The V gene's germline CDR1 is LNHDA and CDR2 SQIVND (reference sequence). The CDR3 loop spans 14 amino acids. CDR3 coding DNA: TGTGCCAGTAGTATTCGGCCGTCGACCAATGGCTACACCTTC. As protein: CASSIRPSTNGYTF.

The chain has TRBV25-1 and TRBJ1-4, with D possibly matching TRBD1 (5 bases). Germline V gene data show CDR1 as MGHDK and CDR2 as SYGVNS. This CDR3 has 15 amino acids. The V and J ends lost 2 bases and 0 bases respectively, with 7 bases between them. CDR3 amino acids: CASSERTSTNEKLFF. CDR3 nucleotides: TGTGCCAGCAGTGAAAGGACATCAACTAATGAAAAACTGTTTTTT.

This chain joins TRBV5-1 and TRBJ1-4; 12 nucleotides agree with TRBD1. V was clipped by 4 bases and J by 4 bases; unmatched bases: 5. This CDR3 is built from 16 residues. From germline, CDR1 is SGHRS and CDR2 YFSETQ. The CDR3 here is CASSRGQGAGNEKLFF. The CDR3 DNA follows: TGCGCCAGCAGCCGGGGACAGGGGGCAGGTAATGAAAAACTGTTTTTT.

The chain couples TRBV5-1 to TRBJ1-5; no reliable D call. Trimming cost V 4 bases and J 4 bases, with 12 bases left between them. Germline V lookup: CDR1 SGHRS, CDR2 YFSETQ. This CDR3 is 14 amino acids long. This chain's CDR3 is CASSPGIQNQPQHF. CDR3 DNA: TGCGCCAGCAGCCCCGGGATTCAAAATCAGCCCCAGCATTTT.

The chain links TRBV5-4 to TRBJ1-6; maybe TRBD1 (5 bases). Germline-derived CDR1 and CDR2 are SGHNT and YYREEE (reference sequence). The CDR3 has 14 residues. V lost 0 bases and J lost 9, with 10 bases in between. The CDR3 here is CASSLGQGSSPLHF. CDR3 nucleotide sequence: TGTGCCAGCAGCTTGGGCCAGGGATCTTCACCCCTCCACTTT.

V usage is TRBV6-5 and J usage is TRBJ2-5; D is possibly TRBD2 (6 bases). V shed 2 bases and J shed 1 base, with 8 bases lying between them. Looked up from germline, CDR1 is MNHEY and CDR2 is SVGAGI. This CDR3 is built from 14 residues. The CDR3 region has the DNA TGTGCCAGCAGTTACGGAGGGGTCCAAGAGACCCAGTACTTC. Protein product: CASSYGGVQETQYF.

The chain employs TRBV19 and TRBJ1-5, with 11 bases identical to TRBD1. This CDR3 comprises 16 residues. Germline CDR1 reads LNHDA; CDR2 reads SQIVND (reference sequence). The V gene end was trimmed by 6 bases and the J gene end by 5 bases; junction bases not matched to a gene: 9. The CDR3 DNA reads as TGTGCCAGTAGCCCCTTGGGACAGGGGGGACATCAGCCCCAGCATTTT. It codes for CASSPLGQGGHQPQHF.

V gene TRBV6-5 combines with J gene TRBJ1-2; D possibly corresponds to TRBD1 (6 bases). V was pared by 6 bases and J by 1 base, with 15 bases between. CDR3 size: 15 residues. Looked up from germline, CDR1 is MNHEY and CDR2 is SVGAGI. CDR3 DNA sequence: TGTGCCAGCAGCAGAGACAGGAGTTTTAACTATGGCTACACCTTC. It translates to CASSRDRSFNYGYTF.